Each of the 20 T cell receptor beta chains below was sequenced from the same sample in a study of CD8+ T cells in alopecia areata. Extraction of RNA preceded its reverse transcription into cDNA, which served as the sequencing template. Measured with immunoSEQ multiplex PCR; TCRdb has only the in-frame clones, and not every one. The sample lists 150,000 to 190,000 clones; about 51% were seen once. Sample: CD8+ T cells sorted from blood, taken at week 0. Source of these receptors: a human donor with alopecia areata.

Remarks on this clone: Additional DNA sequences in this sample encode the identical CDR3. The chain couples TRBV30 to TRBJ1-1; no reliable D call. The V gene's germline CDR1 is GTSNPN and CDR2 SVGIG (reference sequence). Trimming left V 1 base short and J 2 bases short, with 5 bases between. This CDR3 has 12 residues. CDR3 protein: CAWSAGNTEAFF. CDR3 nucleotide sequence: TGTGCCTGGAGTGCTGGAAACACTGAAGCTTTCTTT. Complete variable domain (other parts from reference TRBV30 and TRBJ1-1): SQTIHQWPATLVQPVGSPLSLECTVEGTSNPNLYWYRQAAGRGLQLLFYSVGIGQISSEVPQNLSASRPQDRQFILSSKKLLLSDSGFYLCAWSAGNTEAFFGQGTRLTVV.

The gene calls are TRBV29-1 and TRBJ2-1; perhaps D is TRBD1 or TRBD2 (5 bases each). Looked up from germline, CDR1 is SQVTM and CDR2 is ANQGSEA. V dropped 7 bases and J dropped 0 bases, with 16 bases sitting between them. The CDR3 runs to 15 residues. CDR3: CSGSRDRSSYNEQFF. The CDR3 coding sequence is TGCAGCGGGAGCAGGGACCGGAGCTCCTACAATGAGCAGTTCTTC.

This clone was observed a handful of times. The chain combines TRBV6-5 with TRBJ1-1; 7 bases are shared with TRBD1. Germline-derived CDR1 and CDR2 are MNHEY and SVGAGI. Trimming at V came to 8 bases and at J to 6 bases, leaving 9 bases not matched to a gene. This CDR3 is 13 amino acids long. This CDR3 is CASGITGVPEAFF. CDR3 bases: TGTGCCAGCGGAATAACAGGGGTCCCTGAAGCTTTCTTT.

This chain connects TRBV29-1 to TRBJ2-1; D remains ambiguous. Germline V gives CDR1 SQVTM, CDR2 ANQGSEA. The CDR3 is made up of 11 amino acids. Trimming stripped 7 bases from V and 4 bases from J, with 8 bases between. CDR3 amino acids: CSGIIYNEQFF. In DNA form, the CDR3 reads TGCAGCGGAATAATTTACAATGAGCAGTTCTTC.

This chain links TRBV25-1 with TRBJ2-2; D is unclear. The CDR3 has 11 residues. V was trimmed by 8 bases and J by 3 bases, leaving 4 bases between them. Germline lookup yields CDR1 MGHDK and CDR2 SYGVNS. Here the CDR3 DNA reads TGTGCCAGCCGTTACACCGGGGAGCTGTTTTTT. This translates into CASRYTGELFF.

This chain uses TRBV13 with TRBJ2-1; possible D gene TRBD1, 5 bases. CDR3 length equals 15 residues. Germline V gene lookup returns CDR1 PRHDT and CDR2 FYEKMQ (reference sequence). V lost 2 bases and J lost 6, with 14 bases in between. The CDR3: CASSLRHSGSNEQFF. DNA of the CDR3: TGTGCCAGCAGCTTAAGACACTCAGGGTCCAATGAGCAGTTCTTC.

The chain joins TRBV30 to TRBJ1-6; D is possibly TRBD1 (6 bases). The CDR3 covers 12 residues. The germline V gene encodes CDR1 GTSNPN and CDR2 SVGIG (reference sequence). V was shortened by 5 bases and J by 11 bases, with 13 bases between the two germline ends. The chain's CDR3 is CAWESTGPPLHF. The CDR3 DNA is TGTGCCTGGGAAAGTACAGGGCCACCCCTCCACTTT.

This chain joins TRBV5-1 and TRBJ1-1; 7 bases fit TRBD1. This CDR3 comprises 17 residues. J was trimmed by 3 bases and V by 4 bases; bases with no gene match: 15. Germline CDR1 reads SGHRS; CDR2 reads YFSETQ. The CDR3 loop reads CASSIRGYDLLDTEAFF. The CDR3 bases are TGCGCCAGCAGCATCAGGGGGTACGACCTTTTGGACACTGAAGCTTTCTTT.

CDR3 protein: CASSFGGRNEQFF. The CDR3 DNA follows: TGTGCCAGCAGCTTTGGGGGACGGAATGAGCAGTTCTTC. This chain joins TRBV5-6 and TRBJ2-1; either TRBD1 or TRBD2 may supply D (5 bases each). Germline-derived CDR1 and CDR2 are SGHDT and YYEEEE. The ends were cut back, 2 bases at V and 7 bases at J, with 10 bases in the middle. The CDR3 extends over 13 amino acids.

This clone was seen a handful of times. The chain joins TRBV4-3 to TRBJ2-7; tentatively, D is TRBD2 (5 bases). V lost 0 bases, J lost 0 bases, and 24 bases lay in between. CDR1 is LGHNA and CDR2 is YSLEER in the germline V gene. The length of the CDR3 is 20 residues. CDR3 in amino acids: CASSQDLVPVGEAFSYEQYF. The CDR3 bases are TGCGCCAGCAGCCAAGATCTTGTCCCCGTCGGGGAAGCGTTCTCCTACGAGCAGTACTTC.

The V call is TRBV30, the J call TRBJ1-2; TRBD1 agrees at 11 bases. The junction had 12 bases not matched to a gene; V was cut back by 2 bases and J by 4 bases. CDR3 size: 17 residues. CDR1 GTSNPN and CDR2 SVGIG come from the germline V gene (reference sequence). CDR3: CAWSHRLRDRGSYGYTF. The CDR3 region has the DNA TGTGCCTGGAGTCACAGACTCCGGGACAGGGGGAGCTATGGCTACACCTTC.

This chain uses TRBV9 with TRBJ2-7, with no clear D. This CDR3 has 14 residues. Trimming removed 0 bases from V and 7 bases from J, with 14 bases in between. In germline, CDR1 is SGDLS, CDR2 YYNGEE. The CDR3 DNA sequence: TGTGCCAGCAGCGTAGGTATGCTACGCGATGAGCAGTACTTC. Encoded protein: CASSVGMLRDEQYF.

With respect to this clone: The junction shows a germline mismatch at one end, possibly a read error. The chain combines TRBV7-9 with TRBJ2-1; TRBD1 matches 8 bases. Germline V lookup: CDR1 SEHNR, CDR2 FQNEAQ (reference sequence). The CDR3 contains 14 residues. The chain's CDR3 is CASSPPRLQGGQVF. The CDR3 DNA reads TGTGCCAGCAGCCCGCCTCGACTACAGGGGGGCCAGGTCTTC.

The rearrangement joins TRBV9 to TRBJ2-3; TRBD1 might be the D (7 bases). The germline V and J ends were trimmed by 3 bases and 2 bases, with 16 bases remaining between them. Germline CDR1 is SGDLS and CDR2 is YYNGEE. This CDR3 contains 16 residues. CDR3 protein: CASSARQGGPTDTQYF. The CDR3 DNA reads TGTGCCAGCAGCGCCCGACAGGGAGGCCCCACAGATACGCAGTATTTT.

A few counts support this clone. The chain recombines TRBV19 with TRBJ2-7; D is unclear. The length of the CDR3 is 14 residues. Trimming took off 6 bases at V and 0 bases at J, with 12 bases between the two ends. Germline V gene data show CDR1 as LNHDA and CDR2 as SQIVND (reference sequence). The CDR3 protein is CASRQTASSYEQYF. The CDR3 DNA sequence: TGTGCCAGTAGGCAGACGGCGAGCTCCTACGAGCAGTACTTC. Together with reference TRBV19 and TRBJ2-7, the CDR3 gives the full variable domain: DGGITQSPKYLFRKEGQNVTLSCEQNLNHDAMYWYRQDPGQGLRLIYYSQIVNDFQKGDIAEGYSVSREKKESFPLTVTSAQKNPTAFYLCASRQTASSYEQYFGPGTRLTVT.

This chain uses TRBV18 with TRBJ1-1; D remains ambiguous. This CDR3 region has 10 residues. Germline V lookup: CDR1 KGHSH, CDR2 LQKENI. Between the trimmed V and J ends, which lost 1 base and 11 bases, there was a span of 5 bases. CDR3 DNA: TGTGCCAGCTCACCACGGAGGGCTTTCTTT. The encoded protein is CASSPRRAFF.

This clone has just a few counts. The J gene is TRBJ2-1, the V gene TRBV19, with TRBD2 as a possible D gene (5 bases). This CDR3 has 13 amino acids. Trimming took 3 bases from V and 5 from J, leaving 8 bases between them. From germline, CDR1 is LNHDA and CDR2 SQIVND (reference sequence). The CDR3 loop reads CASSITGNNEQFF. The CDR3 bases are TGTGCCAGTAGTATTACGGGAAACAATGAGCAGTTCTTC.

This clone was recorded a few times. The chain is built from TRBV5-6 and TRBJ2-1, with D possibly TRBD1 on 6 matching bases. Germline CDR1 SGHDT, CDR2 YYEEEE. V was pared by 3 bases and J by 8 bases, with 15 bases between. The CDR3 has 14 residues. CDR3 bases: TGTGCCAGCAGCTCGACGTACAGGGTCCATGAGCAGTTCTTC. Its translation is CASSSTYRVHEQFF.

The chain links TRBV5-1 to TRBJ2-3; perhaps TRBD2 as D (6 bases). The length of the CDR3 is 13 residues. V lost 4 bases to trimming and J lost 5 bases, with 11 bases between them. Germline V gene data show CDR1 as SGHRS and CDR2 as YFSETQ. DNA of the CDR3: TGCGCCAGCAGCCCCCCGGGGGTAGATACGCAGTATTTT. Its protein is CASSPPGVDTQYF.

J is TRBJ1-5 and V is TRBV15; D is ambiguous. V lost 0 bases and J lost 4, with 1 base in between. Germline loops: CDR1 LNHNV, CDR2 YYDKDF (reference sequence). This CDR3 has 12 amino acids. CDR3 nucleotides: TGTGCCACCAGCAGAGAGAATCAGCCCCAGCATTTT. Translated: CATSRENQPQHF.